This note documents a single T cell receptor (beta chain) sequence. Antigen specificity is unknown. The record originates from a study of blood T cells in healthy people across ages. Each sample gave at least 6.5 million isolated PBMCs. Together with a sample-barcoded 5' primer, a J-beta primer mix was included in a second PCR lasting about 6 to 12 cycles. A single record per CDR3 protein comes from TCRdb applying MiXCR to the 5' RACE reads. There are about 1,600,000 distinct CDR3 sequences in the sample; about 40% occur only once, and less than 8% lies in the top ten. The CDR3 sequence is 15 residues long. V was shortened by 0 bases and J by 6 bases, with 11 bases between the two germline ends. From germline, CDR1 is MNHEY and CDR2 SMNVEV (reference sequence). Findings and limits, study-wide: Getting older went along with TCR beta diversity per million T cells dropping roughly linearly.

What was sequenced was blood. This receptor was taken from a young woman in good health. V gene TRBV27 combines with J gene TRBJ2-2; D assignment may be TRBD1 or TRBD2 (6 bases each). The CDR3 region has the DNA TGTGCCAGCAGTTTATCCCGGGGGCACCCCGGGGAGCTGTTTTTT. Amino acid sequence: CASSLSRGHPGELFF.